This record covers a single T cell receptor (beta chain). Its antigen has not been determined. No much larger clone is present one base from it, and per-base qualities are unavailable. The CDR3, from cysteine to phenylalanine, totals 14 residues. The sequence is cut down to CDR3 DNA, 42 bases in frame from base 1. Cut back by 3 bases and 3 bases, the V and J ends lie 10 bases apart. Taken from the germline V gene, the CDR1 and CDR2 loops are SGHTS and YDEGEE. The trial excluded patients who had a history of autoimmune disease or who were on systemic immunosuppression. Peripheral blood for TCR sequencing was collected from all dose cohorts at baseline, on cycle 4 day 1, and on cycle 7 day 1. Samples were obtained from an open-label, multicenter, first-in-human phase I dose-escalation trial of ivuxolimab. The trial enrolled adults with locally advanced or metastatic head and neck squamous cell, hepatocellular, melanoma or renal cell carcinoma. CD4+ and CD8+ T cells were sorted separately from peripheral blood before TCR sequencing.

For sequencing of the TCRbeta CDR3 region, genomic DNA was extracted from the sorted cells. The immunoSEQ Assay was used for sequencing of TCRbeta CDR3 regions. TCRdb holds this immuneACCESS table with in-frame rearrangements only. Some clones are missing; in checked studies, unresolved V genes explain under half, and the rest has no known cause. The sample contains over 30,000 clones, approximately 90% of them found a single time. The ten largest clones add up to more than 0.8% of the sample. This sample was included in a study of OX40 agonist ivuxolimab in advanced cancers. The study in broad terms: The costimulatory receptor OX40 (CD134) was targeted by ivuxolimab, a fully human IgG2 agonistic monoclonal antibody. Intravenous ivuxolimab was administered to patients every 2 weeks at six dose levels: 0.01, 0.1, 0.3, 1.5, 3 and 10 mg/kg. Of the approximately 53 patients in dose escalation, about 20 had hepatocellular carcinoma, approximately 15 had melanoma, 9 had renal cell carcinoma and 9 had head and neck cancer. In the dose-escalation cohort, nearly 85% of patients were male, and the mean age was 60 years with a range of roughly 23 to 90. Patients were allowed to have had prior anti-PD-1, anti-PD-L1 or anti-CTLA-4 therapy, and around two fifths of the dose-escalation patients had been treated with checkpoint inhibitors. Three dose-escalation patients achieved partial responses, one with hepatocellular carcinoma and two with cutaneous melanoma. The purpose of peripheral TCRbeta sequencing was to test whether ivuxolimab changed TCR sequence diversity and led to clonal T-cell expansion. The monotherapy dose-escalation portion (N of about 50 patients) of the phase I ivuxolimab trial is reported in the paper. What the authors observed across the whole study: In the 0.1-3.0 mg/kg groups, partial responders were among the patients with the lowest normalized peripheral clonal expansion, particularly in CD8+ T cells. Which antigens the clonally expanded peripheral T cells were specific for was not determined. After ivuxolimab, more expanded clones were found on average in CD8+ T cells than in CD4+ T cells. At doses of 0.1 to 3.0 mg/kg, clonal expansion of both CD4+ and CD8+ blood T cells was observed from baseline to week 6. Low levels of normalized T-cell clonal expansion were also seen in some nonresponding patients.

This receptor was identified in an adult with an advanced solid tumor such as melanoma, head and neck, liver or kidney cancer. The sequenced sample was CD4+ or CD8+ T cells sorted from blood, obtained in a trial of the OX40 agonist ivuxolimab. The chain links TRBV5-8 with TRBJ2-4, with the D gene uncertain. The CDR3 corresponds to CASSWHTVKNIQYF. In nucleotides, the sequence is TGTGCCAGCAGCTGGCATACGGTCAAAAACATTCAGTACTTC.